This T cell receptor beta chain comes out of a study of blood T cells in healthy people across ages. General study results and limits: It was held that the diversity estimates obtained from one million T cells were underestimates.

Details on this clonotype: Its antigen is as yet unknown.

Then a second PCR, running about 6 to 12 cycles, was carried out with a sample-barcoded 5' primer and a J-beta primer mix. In TCRdb, the 5' RACE reads were re-called with MiXCR into one record per CDR3 protein. The table includes 850,000 to 950,000 distinct CDR3 sequences, under 30% detected once. V trimming: 5 bases; J trimming: 2 bases; junction bases outside the gene matches: 13. Germline V gene lookup returns CDR1 SGHAT and CDR2 FQNNGV. This CDR3 region has 17 residues. The sequence was collected from a woman at least 80 years old in good health. The chain has TRBV11-2 and TRBJ2-3, with 7 bases matching TRBD2. The sequencing sample was made of blood. The chain's CDR3 is CASSTLLGGGFTDTQYF. The CDR3 DNA follows: TGTGCCAGCAGCACGCTATTGGGGGGGGGGTTCACAGATACGCAGTATTTT.